The 10 T cell receptor beta chains reported below all come from one sample, sequenced in a study of T cells in Graves' hyperthyroidism and ophthalmopathy (dated by TCRdb to 2018 to 2020). Library preparation used multiplex PCR. This sample was sequenced with an Illumina HiSeq 2000. The TCR beta CDR3 regions were amplified from the RNA transcripts. The first round of RT-PCR for the TCR CDR3 was performed with the HTBI primer set and the Qiagen OneStep RT-PCR kit. TCRdb reprocessing: public reads trimmed at Q25 with fastp, clones called with MiXCR, in-frame beta chains kept. CDR3 protein sequences are deduplicated, and each keeps its most common genes and DNA. Across this sample there are fewer than 650,000 distinct CDR3 sequences, with roughly 14% seen only once. The ten largest make up 3.5% to 4.5% of the sample. Sequenced sample: blood. These receptors all stem from a woman aged 40 to 50 with Graves' ophthalmopathy.

In its sample, this clonotype was seen many times. The J gene is TRBJ2-2, the V gene TRBV5-1, with 10 positions matching TRBD2. J gave up 2 bases and V 4 bases, and 2 bases lay outside the gene matches. CDR1 SGHRS and CDR2 YFSETQ come from the germline V gene. This CDR3 comprises 15 residues. CDR3: CASSQLAGNTGELFF. The CDR3 nucleotides read TGCGCCAGCAGCCAACTAGCGGGAAACACCGGGGAGCTGTTTTTT. The entire variable domain, with the rest obtained from reference TRBV5-1 and TRBJ2-2, is as follows: KAGVTQTPRYLIKTRGQQVTLSCSPISGHRSVSWYQQTPGQGLQFLFEYFSETQRNKGNFPGRFSGRQFSNSRSEMNVSTLELGDSALYLCASSQLAGNTGELFFGEGSRLTVL.

At least ten counts were recorded for this clonotype. This chain links TRBV6-1 with TRBJ2-7; no clear D gene. In germline, CDR1 is MNHNS, CDR2 SASEGT. The CDR3 has 15 amino acids. Trimming stripped 6 bases from V and 3 bases from J, with 18 bases between. The CDR3 spells CASRREPRSDYEQYF. In DNA, the CDR3 is TGTGCCAGCAGACGCGAGCCCCGATCTGACTACGAGCAGTACTTC.

This clonotype came up many times. The V and J genes are TRBV12-5 and TRBJ1-1, with D tentatively TRBD1 (6 bases). The CDR3 loop spans 13 amino acids. Per the germline V gene, CDR1 is LGHNT and CDR2 is FRNRAP. The V gene lost 9 bases and the J gene lost 2 bases, with 13 bases spanning the gap. The CDR3 reads CASCRGENTEAFF. DNA for the CDR3: TGTGCTAGCTGCAGGGGCGAAAACACTGAAGCTTTCTTT.

At least ten counts were recorded for this clonotype. The chain recombines TRBV11-2 with TRBJ2-7; D assignment may be TRBD1 or TRBD2 (5 bases each). CDR1 and CDR2 (germline): SGHAT, FQNNGV. The CDR3 sequence is 16 residues long. Trimming took 4 bases from V and 4 from J, leaving 20 bases between them. This chain's CDR3 is CASSSDGADPGYEQYF. CDR3 bases: TGTGCCAGCAGCTCAGACGGGGCTGATCCGGGGTACGAGCAGTACTTC.

The sample holds many counts of this clonotype. V usage is TRBV15 and J usage is TRBJ1-1, with TRBD1 identical over 7 bases. J gave up 5 bases and V 2 bases, and 2 bases lay outside the gene matches. This CDR3 is 13 amino acids long. Germline V gene data show CDR1 as LNHNV and CDR2 as YYDKDF (reference sequence). CDR3 residues: CATSRPRGTEAFF. In DNA, the CDR3 is TGTGCCACCAGCAGACCCAGGGGGACTGAAGCTTTCTTT.

The CDR3 nucleotides are TGTGCCAGCAGCCAAGATGGGGCAGGGGGCAGTCAGCCCCAGCATTTT. This translates into CASSQDGAGGSQPQHF. The chain carries TRBV4-2 and TRBJ1-5, with TRBD1 identical over 8 bases. J lost 6 bases, V lost 0 bases, and 7 bases had no gene match. Germline assignment: CDR1 LGHNA and CDR2 YNFKEQ. The CDR3 is made up of 16 amino acids.

V and J are TRBV7-3 and TRBJ2-2, with TRBD2 matching 8 bases. This CDR3 is 16 amino acids long. Per the germline V gene, CDR1 is SGHTA and CDR2 is FQGTGA. V trimming: 5 bases; J trimming: 10 bases; junction bases outside the gene matches: 15. The CDR3 loop is CASSAGPASGLEELFF. In DNA form, the CDR3 reads TGTGCCAGCAGCGCTGGCCCCGCTAGCGGGCTAGAGGAGCTGTTTTTT.

This clonotype came up many times. This chain joins TRBV28 and TRBJ1-5; 7 positions agree with TRBD1. This CDR3 comprises 15 residues. V shed 4 bases, J shed 5 bases, and the junction held 8 bases outside the gene matches. Germline CDR1 MDHEN, CDR2 SYDVKM. The CDR3 spells CASSSLGDSHQPQHF. CDR3 bases: TGTGCCAGCAGTTCCCTGGGGGACAGCCATCAGCCCCAGCATTTT.

J is TRBJ2-5 and V is TRBV4-1; D is undetermined. Trimming took 2 bases from V and 5 from J, leaving 9 bases between them. From germline, CDR1 is MGHRA and CDR2 YSYEKL. The length of the CDR3 is 13 residues. CDR3 nucleotides: TGCGCCAGCAGCCAACGGACCGGGGAGACCCAGTACTTC. This codes for CASSQRTGETQYF.

Many counts were recorded for this clonotype. The chain uses TRBV12-3 or TRBV12-4 and TRBJ2-7; a possible D gene is TRBD1 (6 bases). CDR3 size: 13 residues. V dropped 6 bases and J dropped 3 bases, with 12 bases sitting between them. CDR3 loop: CASSRDNNYEQYF. CDR3 nucleotides: TGTGCCAGCAGCCGGGACAACAACTACGAGCAGTACTTC.